This passage covers 9 T cell receptor beta chains from one sample sequenced in a study of T cell responses to AZD1222 COVID-19 vaccine. Data came from immunoSEQ multiplex PCR; TCRdb stores just in-frame clones and leaves some out. The sample includes tens of thousands of clones, roughly 89% of them seen just once. The source material was peripheral blood, sampled 28 days after the second AZD1222 dose. These receptors were taken from an adult who received the AZD1222 COVID-19 vaccine.

The V and J genes are TRBV5-6 and TRBJ1-4; TRBD1 aligns across 9 bases. The CDR3 consists of 15 residues. J lost 7 bases, V lost 0 bases, and 4 bases had no gene match. The germline gives CDR1 SGHDT, CDR2 YYEEEE. CDR3: CASSLGGTGSEKLFF. CDR3 DNA sequence: TGTGCCAGCAGCTTGGGAGGGACAGGGAGTGAAAAACTGTTTTTT.

V usage is TRBV14 and J usage is TRBJ2-1; no definite D call. V was clipped by 0 bases and J by 8 bases, with 5 bases between them. The CDR3 runs 12 residues. The germline V gene encodes CDR1 SGHDN and CDR2 FVKESK. This CDR3 reads CASSQDRHEQFF. The CDR3 DNA reads as TGTGCCAGCAGCCAAGATCGGCATGAGCAGTTCTTC.

The chain carries TRBV9 and TRBJ1-2, with 7 nucleotides matching TRBD1. The J segment lost 5 bases and the V segment lost 4 bases, leaving 8 bases of the junction unmatched. CDR1 and CDR2 from the germline V gene are SGDLS and YYNGEE. CDR3 size: 14 residues. The CDR3 here is CASSKDRAEYGYTF. For the CDR3, the DNA is TGTGCCAGCAGCAAAGACAGGGCAGAATATGGCTACACCTTC.

This clone showed up just once. This chain links TRBV7-9 with TRBJ1-2; D may be TRBD1 (6 bases). The germline V gene encodes CDR1 SEHNR and CDR2 FQNEAQ (reference sequence). CDR3 length: 12 residues. Trimming shortened V by 6 bases and J by 3 bases, and 8 bases separated the two germline ends. CDR3 amino acids: CASRRGDYGYTF. The CDR3 coding sequence is TGTGCCAGCAGGAGGGGGGACTATGGCTACACCTTC.

In nucleotides, the CDR3 is TGTGCCAGCAGCTTAGTGGGACTACGGGGCACCGGGGAGCTGTTTTTT. Encoded protein: CASSLVGLRGTGELFF. The chain is built from TRBV7-2 and TRBJ2-2, with 7 bases aligning to TRBD2. Germline assignment: CDR1 SGHTA and CDR2 FQGNSA. Trimming at V came to 1 base and at J to 4 bases, leaving 6 bases not matched to a gene. This CDR3 spans 16 amino acids.

This clone was counted a single time. The V call is TRBV2, the J call TRBJ1-5, with unresolved D. The CDR3 contains 15 residues. In germline, CDR1 is SNHLY, CDR2 FYNNEI. Deletions cut 1 base from V and 6 bases from J, with 13 bases between. DNA for the CDR3: TGTGCCAGCAGTGAAGTACGTACACGGGGTCAGCCCCAGCATTTT. Its translation: CASSEVRTRGQPQHF.

The V and J genes are TRBV6-5 and TRBJ1-2; TRBD1 is a possible D gene (5 bases). The V gene lost 8 bases and the J gene lost 7 bases, with 14 bases spanning the gap. Germline V gene sequence: CDR1 MNHEY, CDR2 SVGAGI. The CDR3 spans 12 residues. CDR3 loop: CASGTAVRGYTF. The DNA for the CDR3 is TGTGCCAGCGGGACCGCCGTCCGTGGCTACACCTTC.

CDR3: CASSEGLGPGELFF. CDR3 in DNA: TGTGCCAGCAGTGAAGGGCTCGGGCCCGGGGAGCTGTTTTTT. The chain uses TRBV6-1 and TRBJ2-2, with D uncertain. CDR3 length equals 14 residues. The V end was cut by 1 base, the J end by 6 bases, with 9 bases between. CDR1 is MNHNS and CDR2 is SASEGT in the germline V gene.

This chain uses TRBV28 with TRBJ1-6, with TRBD1 as a possible D gene (6 bases). Germline V CDR1 and CDR2: MDHEN, SYDVKM. The CDR3 loop spans 15 amino acids. Trimming removed 6 bases from V and 9 bases from J, with 18 bases in between. The CDR3 nucleotides are TGTGCCAGCAGCCTAGCCAGGGGTTATGCTTCACCCCTCCACTTT. This encodes CASSLARGYASPLHF.